This TCR beta chain was profiled in a study of cytomegalovirus exposure and HLA in healthy donors. Study observations and caveats: A link between a missense DCLRE1C variant and TCR beta V- and J-gene trimming emerged from a later analysis. Three of the chains that were CMV-associated were confirmed in vitro to be specific for CMV antigens. Per a later analysis, HLA-associated TCR beta chains showed more clonal expansion than other, equally common TCR beta chains.

Turning to this clone: Its antigen is unidentified.

The PCR employed 60 Vbeta primers together with 13 Jbeta primers. Some clones are missing from TCRdb's copy, which holds only in-frame ones; the method was immunoSEQ multiplex PCR. The table lists about 92,000 clones, 81% of them singletons, with roughly 1.1% in the top ten. CDR1 is GTSNPN, CDR2 SVGIG, per germline (reference sequence). J lost 0 bases, V lost 1 base, and 9 bases had no gene match. The CDR3 totals 17 residues. The V gene is TRBV30, the J gene TRBJ1-2; 9 nucleotides align to TRBD1. Sample: PBMCs. The TCR sequence derives from a girl aged 2-10 years in good health and CMV-seropositive. The CDR3 DNA is TGTGCCTGGAGTGATCGAGGACAGGGGAGCTCTAACTATGGCTACACCTTC. Its translation: CAWSDRGQGSSNYGYTF.